This TCR beta chain was documented in a study of Graves' ophthalmopathy and Graves' hyperthyroidism. CDR3 length: 15 residues. The germline gives CDR1 ENHRY, CDR2 SYGVKD. Comment on this clonotype: Germline and junction disagree at one end, which may indicate a read error.

Using RNA transcripts, the TCR beta CDR3 regions were amplified. HTBI primers were employed in first-round RT-PCR, then a second-round multiplex PCR followed. TCRdb independently ran MiXCR on the multiplex PCR reads; one entry per CDR3 protein. The sample contains roughly 1.1 million distinct CDR3 sequences, 35% to 40% of which appear only once. This sequence was found in an adult man with Graves' hyperthyroidism. The chain combines TRBV10-3 with TRBJ1-2; D is ambiguous. Sequenced: peripheral blood or thyroid tissue (not recorded which). CDR3 DNA: TGTGCCAGCAGTCCCCGCCCGCAGGATAACTATGGCTACACCTTC. Translating gives CASSPRPQDNYGYTF.